These T cell receptor beta chains were read from a single sample in a study of T cell responses to AZD1222 COVID-19 vaccine. Libraries were prepared by immunoSEQ multiplex PCR; TCRdb keeps only in-frame clonotypes and omits some of them. The sample holds 95,000 to 150,000 clones; 92% are singletons and the top ten take 6% to 9%. The source material was peripheral blood, sampled 28 days after the second AZD1222 dose. These receptors all come from an adult who received the AZD1222 COVID-19 vaccine. The CDR3 runs from the conserved cysteine through the conserved F or W. A D gene is named only where the DNA matches it firmly.

>TRBJ1-6|TRBV24-1|-
TGTGCCACCAGTGATTTGCCCCTGACAGGCCGCGGTAATTCACCCCTCCACTTT
CATSDLPLTGRGNSPLHF
>TRBJ2-3|TRBV5-1|-
TGCGCCAGCAGCTACGGACTGTTCGCAGATACGCAGTATTTT
CASSYGLFADTQYF
>TRBJ1-4|TRBV6-6|-
TGTGCCAGCAGTTACCCTGCGGGTTCTGCTAATGAAAAACTGTTTTTT
CASSYPAGSANEKLFF
>TRBJ1-5|TRBV5-4|-
TGTGCCAGCAGCTTGGCGCCAGGGGACTATCAGCCCCAGCATTTT
CASSLAPGDYQPQHF
>TRBJ1-1|TRBV18|-
TGTGCCAGCTCACCAGGAAGGGGTAACACTGAAGCTTTCTTT
CASSPGRGNTEAFF
>TRBJ2-7|TRBV6-2/TRBV6-3|TRBD1
TGTGCCAGCAGTTGGGGACAGGGGGCTACCTACGAGCAGTACTTC
CASSWGQGATYEQYF
>TRBJ2-7|TRBV15|-
TGTGCCACCAGCAGAGATCAGTCGTCAGGGAGATCTCGATCCTACGAGCAGTACTTC
CATSRDQSSGRSRSYEQYF
>TRBJ2-2|TRBV2|-
TGTGCCAGCAGGGCGGGGTCGACTGGGACCGGGGAGCTGTTTTTT
CASRAGSTGTGELFF
>TRBJ1-1|TRBV24-1|TRBD1
TGTGCCACCAGTGATTATGGGACAGCGAACACTGAAGCTTTCTTT
CATSDYGTANTEAFF
>TRBJ2-5|TRBV5-5|-
TGTGCCAGCAGCGTAACCGGGGGCCAAGAGACCCAGTACTTC
CASSVTGGQETQYF